This is a list of T cell receptor beta chains from one sample in a study of blood T cell repertoires in COVID-19. Some clones are missing from TCRdb's copy, which holds only in-frame ones; the method was immunoSEQ multiplex PCR. The sample has 50,000 to 75,000 clones, 73% seen once. Sequences were obtained from peripheral blood. These TCRs come from a woman aged 45-59 years with active or convalescent COVID-19. Each CDR3 is given without its conserved first and last residue. The order of the fields is J gene, V gene, CDR3 protein.

j_call: TRBJ2-7; v_call: TRBV19; cdr3_aa: ASSRGTAYEQY
j_call: TRBJ2-2; v_call: TRBV5-1; cdr3_aa: ASRPNRGRAGELF
j_call: TRBJ1-5; v_call: TRBV19; cdr3_aa: ASSPSGTPLRPQH
j_call: TRBJ2-5; v_call: TRBV5-1; cdr3_aa: ASRNFPGRETQY
j_call: TRBJ2-3; v_call: TRBV7-6; cdr3_aa: ASSGDKAQY
j_call: TRBJ2-1; v_call: TRBV5-6; cdr3_aa: ASSSIALSRSGYNEQF
j_call: TRBJ2-7; v_call: TRBV6-4; cdr3_aa: ASSDSRESEQY
j_call: TRBJ2-6; v_call: TRBV10-3; cdr3_aa: AISAVRQAFSGANVLT
j_call: TRBJ2-5; v_call: TRBV5-1; cdr3_aa: ASSLVVSGRGQETQY
j_call: TRBJ1-2; v_call: TRBV6-5; cdr3_aa: ASSSEGAGYGYT
j_call: TRBJ1-4; v_call: TRBV18; cdr3_aa: ASSPQAADEKLF
j_call: TRBJ2-7; v_call: TRBV25-1; cdr3_aa: ASSNRQGDEQY
j_call: TRBJ1-2; v_call: TRBV29-1; cdr3_aa: SVGTANYGYT
j_call: TRBJ1-1; v_call: TRBV19; cdr3_aa: ASTPYGQGRATEAF